This T cell receptor beta chain emerged from a study of T-cell reconstitution after alpha-beta-depleted transplantation in children. Preparation of the TCRbeta library used unique molecular identifiers. MiXCR, applied by TCRdb to the PCR reads, yields one record per CDR3 protein. The sample shows about 110,000 distinct CDR3 sequences, around 6.4% of them seen only once. The sample holds many counts of this clonotype. Antigen unknown. Study observations and caveats: Recipient T cells and thymic progenitors that survived were the source of the high TCRbeta diversity seen at day 60 in some patients. Alpha-beta T cells about two months after transplant reportedly derived from several hundred expanded graft clones. Most T-cell counts and diversity one year after the transplant came from T cells that were newly produced.

Germline CDR1 SEHNR, CDR2 FQNEAQ (reference sequence). V gave up 6 bases and J gave up 3 bases, with 14 bases separating them. The CDR3 length is 14 residues. This TCR came from a male patient aged 2 to 9 who had a stem cell transplant for acute lymphoblastic leukemia, so the T cells may come from the graft donor. The chain joins TRBV7-9 to TRBJ1-1, with a tentative D call TRBD1 (5 bases). The material sequenced was PBMCs, mostly from graft donor cells, taken 360 days after TCRalphabeta/CD19-depleted stem cell transplant. CDR3 nucleotides: TGTGCCAGCAGACCTAACTCCAGGGACACTGAAGCTTTCTTT. It codes for CASRPNSRDTEAFF. Complete variable domain (other parts from reference TRBV7-9 and TRBJ1-1): DTGVSQNPRHKITKRGQNVTFRCDPISEHNRLYWYRQTLGQGPEFLTYFQNEAQLEKSRLLSDRFSAERPKGSFSTLEIQRTEQGDSAMYLCASRPNSRDTEAFFGQGTRLTVV.